These 23 T cell receptor beta chains share one sample of origin, sequenced in a study of blood T cell repertoires in COVID-19. Sequencing used immunoSEQ multiplex PCR; TCRdb keeps in-frame clones, though not all of them. The sample carries approximately 670,000 clones, approximately 90% recorded once. The sequenced sample consisted of peripheral blood. The receptors shown here come from a woman aged 18-29 years with acute or convalescent COVID-19.

This clone was seen just once. This chain connects TRBV7-2 to TRBJ1-2; 9 bases align to TRBD1. Looked up from germline, CDR1 is SGHTA and CDR2 is FQGNSA. The CDR3 runs to 13 residues. Trimming removed 2 bases from V and 7 bases from J; junction bases left unmatched: 2. The CDR3 loop reads CASSLRTGAGYTF. CDR3 nucleotide sequence: TGTGCCAGCAGCTTAAGGACAGGGGCTGGCTACACCTTC. Looking up the rest from reference TRBV7-2 and TRBJ1-2 gives the full variable domain: GAGVSQSPSNKVTEKGKDVELRCDPISGHTALYWYRQSLGQGLEFLIYFQGNSAPDKSGLPSDRFSAERTGGSVSTLTIQRTQQEDSAVYLCASSLRTGAGYTFGSGTRLTVV.

This chain uses TRBV5-1 with TRBJ1-1, with 8 bases aligning to TRBD1. The CDR3 contains 14 residues. From germline, CDR1 is SGHRS and CDR2 YFSETQ. The V and J ends lost 4 bases and 10 bases, in that order; junction bases with no gene match: 12. CDR3 sequence: CASSSGQGADRAFF. In nucleotides, the CDR3 is TGCGCCAGCAGCAGTGGACAGGGAGCCGATCGAGCTTTCTTT.

The V and J genes are TRBV10-3 and TRBJ1-1; 7 bases align to TRBD1. The J segment lost 0 bases and the V segment lost 8 bases, leaving 6 bases of the junction unmatched. This CDR3 is 14 amino acids long. CDR1 and CDR2 (germline): ENHRY, SYGVKD. DNA of the CDR3: TGTGCCATCCGGGACAGAAATTTGAACACTGAAGCTTTCTTT. Translation: CAIRDRNLNTEAFF.

V is TRBV13 and J is TRBJ1-5, with 11 bases identical to TRBD1. The ends lost 5 bases at V and 6 bases at J; junction bases unmatched: 3. The CDR3 length is 14 residues. The germline gives CDR1 PRHDT, CDR2 FYEKMQ (reference sequence). The CDR3 loop reads CASSGQGAAQPQHF. CDR3 in DNA: TGTGCCAGCAGCGGACAGGGGGCAGCTCAGCCCCAGCATTTT.

V and J are TRBV11-2 and TRBJ2-2, with 7 bases that match TRBD1. V lost 5 bases to trimming and J lost 5 bases; unmatched junction nucleotides: 8. This CDR3 has 15 residues. CDR1 and CDR2 (germline): SGHAT, FQNNGV. The CDR3: CASSKSRGRTGELFF. CDR3 bases: TGTGCCAGCAGCAAGAGTAGGGGGCGTACCGGGGAGCTGTTTTTT.

The CDR3 sequence: CAWSAGFTNEQYF. In nucleotides, the CDR3 is TGTGCCTGGAGTGCCGGGTTCACCAACGAGCAGTACTTC. The chain uses TRBV30 and TRBJ2-7; no clear D. Germline CDR1 GTSNPN, CDR2 SVGIG (reference sequence). The CDR3 spans 13 residues. V gave up 1 base and J gave up 5 bases, with 12 bases separating them.

The rearrangement joins TRBV7-2 to TRBJ2-7; 8 bases match TRBD2. After removal of 0 bases from V and 0 bases from J, the junction contained 1 base not matched to a gene. CDR3 length equals 15 residues. Germline-derived CDR1 and CDR2 are SGHTA and FQGNSA. The DNA of the CDR3 is TGTGCCAGCAGCTTAGCACTAGCGGTCTCCTACGAGCAGTACTTC. Translated, it gives CASSLALAVSYEQYF.

CDR3 residues: CASRLGGGANNSPLHF. DNA of the CDR3: TGTGCAAGTCGCTTAGGAGGGGGGGCCAATAATTCACCCCTCCACTTT. The gene calls are TRBV12-2 and TRBJ1-6. TRBV12-2 is labeled a pseudogene. The CDR3 loop spans 16 amino acids.

This chain joins TRBV11-2 and TRBJ2-3; no firm D call. This CDR3 is built from 15 residues. Trimming pared 3 bases from V and 6 bases from J, leaving 16 bases between. Germline V gives CDR1 SGHAT, CDR2 FQNNGV. CDR3 DNA sequence: TGTGCCAGCAGCTTCGCGGTTCAATCAATGGATACGCAGTATTTT. Its translation is CASSFAVQSMDTQYF.

The chain uses TRBV6-5 and TRBJ1-1, with D uncertain. Trimming stripped 0 bases from V and 9 bases from J, with 11 bases between. The CDR3 sequence is 13 residues long. CDR1 is MNHEY and CDR2 is SVGAGI in the germline V gene. The CDR3 nucleotides read TGTGCCAGCAGTTACTCGCCCGTTGGGCAAGCTTTCTTT. Translated: CASSYSPVGQAFF.

The CDR3 DNA follows: TGTGCCAGCAGCCAAGATCTAGCGGGGGGGTACGAGCAGTACTTC. This encodes CASSQDLAGGYEQYF. The V and J genes are TRBV4-2 and TRBJ2-7; 12 nucleotides match TRBD2. Germline loops: CDR1 LGHNA, CDR2 YNFKEQ. The trim removed 0 bases at V and 4 bases at J, leaving 1 base unmatched. The CDR3 is 15 amino acids.

The chain links TRBV12-3 or TRBV12-4 to TRBJ2-7, with D hard to call. V was pared by 7 bases and J by 2 bases, with 12 bases between. CDR3 length: 13 residues. The CDR3 DNA reads TGTGCCAGCACATCAGGTTTAACCTACGAGCAGTACTTC. Protein product: CASTSGLTYEQYF.

The chain is built from TRBV4-1 and TRBJ2-7; TRBD2 matches at 14 bases. V shed 5 bases and J 9 bases; nucleotides not matched to a gene: 12. The CDR3 consists of 16 residues. Germline-derived CDR1 and CDR2 are MGHRA and YSYEKL. CDR3 bases: TGCGCCAGCAGCGCCGATCCGGGACTAGCGGGGGTTCGGCAGTACTTC. It is translated as CASSADPGLAGVRQYF.

V gene TRBV19 combines with J gene TRBJ1-5; tentatively, D is TRBD1 (5 bases). The V gene's germline CDR1 is LNHDA and CDR2 SQIVND (reference sequence). Deletions cut 10 bases from V and 6 bases from J, with 7 bases between. The CDR3 runs to 10 residues. The CDR3 region has the DNA TGTGCCACCGGGGGTCAGCCCCAGCATTTT. Protein sequence: CATGGQPQHF.

This chain connects TRBV5-6 to TRBJ2-7; the match to TRBD2 covers 7 bases. This CDR3 region has 16 residues. After removal of 4 bases from V and 7 bases from J, the junction contained 17 bases not matched to a gene. The V gene's germline CDR1 is SGHDT and CDR2 YYEEEE. CDR3 protein: CASSNRGEDSVGEQYF. The CDR3 bases are TGTGCCAGCAGCAACCGGGGGGAGGACTCCGTTGGGGAGCAGTACTTC.

This clone was seen just once. This chain joins TRBV18 and TRBJ1-1; 8 bases align to TRBD1. The CDR3 has 15 residues. Germline loops: CDR1 KGHSH, CDR2 LQKENI. The ends lost 6 bases at V and 2 bases at J; junction bases unmatched: 8. The CDR3 is CASSQLDRANTEAFF. CDR3 in DNA: TGTGCCAGCTCCCAACTGGACAGGGCAAACACTGAAGCTTTCTTT.

This clone was recorded only once. The chain is built from TRBV5-1 and TRBJ2-2, with D maybe TRBD1 (5 bases). The CDR3 is made up of 14 amino acids. Germline V gene data show CDR1 as SGHRS and CDR2 as YFSETQ. Trimming pared 0 bases from V and 3 bases from J, leaving 6 bases between. The CDR3 region has the DNA TGCGCCAGCAGCTTGGAGGGGTACACCGGGGAGCTGTTTTTT. Its translation: CASSLEGYTGELFF.

This chain links TRBV2 with TRBJ1-2; 8 bases agree with TRBD1. CDR3 size: 12 residues. The V segment lost 5 bases and the J segment 13 bases; nucleotides outside the gene matches: 9. Germline V CDR1 and CDR2: SNHLY, FYNNEI. In nucleotides, the CDR3 is TGTGCCAGCAGTCCCGGGACAGGCCCCACCACCTTC. Its translation: CASSPGTGPTTF.

The rearrangement joins TRBV6-4 to TRBJ2-7; a weak D match, TRBD2 (5 bases). CDR1 is MRHNA, CDR2 SNTAGT, per germline. There are 17 residues in the CDR3. Trimming removed 8 bases from V and 0 bases from J, with 23 bases in between. CDR3 in DNA: TGTGCCAGCGTACGATTGGAGGCGACTCTTAGCTCCTACGAGCAGTACTTC. Translating gives CASVRLEATLSSYEQYF.

The chain recombines TRBV7-9 with TRBJ1-2; 8 bases are shared with TRBD1. Germline V CDR1 and CDR2: SEHNR, FQNEAQ (reference sequence). The CDR3 covers 14 residues. Trimming at V came to 3 bases and at J to 5 bases, leaving 5 bases not matched to a gene. CDR3 sequence (DNA): TGTGCCAGCAGCTTCCAACAGGGGGGGTATGGCTACACCTTC. Translation gives CASSFQQGGYGYTF.

The V gene is TRBV12-5, the J gene TRBJ1-5; TRBD1 agrees at 9 bases. With 7 bases clipped from V and 0 bases from J, the junction kept 13 bases outside the gene matches. CDR1 is LGHNT and CDR2 is FRNRAP in the germline V gene. The CDR3 runs 18 residues. CDR3 bases: TGTGCTAGTGCTAACCCTCGGGGACAGGGATCTAGCAATCAGCCCCAGCATTTT. The encoded protein is CASANPRGQGSSNQPQHF.

The V call is TRBV6-5, the J call TRBJ2-3, with D maybe TRBD1 (6 bases). V was trimmed by 11 bases and J by 1 base, leaving 13 bases between them. Germline V gene lookup returns CDR1 MNHEY and CDR2 SVGAGI. The CDR3 sequence is 13 residues long. The CDR3 DNA reads as TGTGCCGTACAGGGCCCTGGCACAGATACGCAGTATTTT. This gives the protein CAVQGPGTDTQYF.

This clone was detected once. The chain is built from TRBV27 and TRBJ1-5; D unresolved. This CDR3 contains 13 residues. Looked up from germline, CDR1 is MNHEY and CDR2 is SMNVEV (reference sequence). Trimming removed 4 bases from V and 5 bases from J, with 9 bases in between. CDR3 region: CASSSARDQPQHF. In nucleotides, the CDR3 is TGTGCCAGCAGTTCCGCCCGGGATCAGCCCCAGCATTTT.